This record concerns one TCR beta chain sequence. Its specificity is unknown. Primed by a sample-barcoded 5' primer and a J-beta primer mix, a second PCR proceeded for roughly 6 to 12 cycles. TCRdb processed the 5' RACE reads anew with MiXCR; each CDR3 protein has one entry. The table includes some 780,000 distinct CDR3 sequences, 56% detected once. The source of the sample is a study of blood T cells in healthy people across ages. For the study at large: Every two T cells gave about one barcoded beta molecule via template switching.

All donors came from Russia, were Caucasian and healthy, and spanned ages about 6 to 100. Every donor gave approximately 10 milliliters of peripheral blood. Study-level findings and limits: In long-lived donors, naive CD4+ cell counts and diversity exceeded those of aged donors.

The germline CDR1 and CDR2 sequences are SGHRS and YFSETQ. Trimming cost V 7 bases and J 3 bases, with 14 bases left between them. The CDR3 runs to 14 residues. The rearrangement links TRBV5-1 to TRBJ2-1, with D maybe TRBD2 (6 bases). The receptor was isolated from a man aged 40-55 years in good health. The sample taken for sequencing was blood. The CDR3 DNA reads TGCGCCAGCTTCGGGGAGGTCAACTACAATGAGCAGTTCTTC. As protein: CASFGEVNYNEQFF. The whole variable domain, filled in from reference TRBV5-1 and TRBJ2-1, reads KAGVTQTPRYLIKTRGQQVTLSCSPISGHRSVSWYQQTPGQGLQFLFEYFSETQRNKGNFPGRFSGRQFSNSRSEMNVSTLELGDSALYLCASFGEVNYNEQFFGPGTRLTVL.